The 28 T cell receptor beta chains presented below share a single source sample, sequenced in a study of T cells in Graves' hyperthyroidism and ophthalmopathy. Amplified TCR beta CDR3 regions came from RNA transcripts. The study used the HTBI primer set for a first-round RT-PCR of the TCR CDR3. TCRdb re-called the multiplex PCR reads through MiXCR, storing one row per CDR3 protein. The repertoire includes 20,000 to 30,000 distinct CDR3 sequences, about 53% of them detected once, and about 25% sits in the top ten. The sample was blood. Source of these receptors: a woman aged 40 to 50 with Graves' hyperthyroidism that later progressed to Graves' ophthalmopathy.

Concerning this clonotype itself: The conserved phenylalanine or tryptophan normally closing the CDR3 is absent here, so this likely arose from a read error. The genes are TRBV12-3 or TRBV12-4 and TRBJ1-6; no clear D gene. Trimming took 7 bases from V and 3 from J, leaving 10 bases between them. The CDR3 contains 14 residues. In DNA form, the CDR3 reads TGTGCCAGCAATGGGTCGGGCTATAATTCACCCCTCCACTCT. It encodes CASNGSGYNSPLHS.

This clonotype was seen at least ten times. The V and J genes are TRBV13 and TRBJ1-6; no clear D. Germline V gives CDR1 PRHDT, CDR2 FYEKMQ (reference sequence). Trimming removed 0 bases from V and 7 bases from J, with 13 bases in between. This CDR3 has 16 amino acids. This CDR3 is CASSLGGHTVNSPLHF. DNA for the CDR3: TGTGCCAGCAGCTTAGGCGGGCATACCGTGAATTCACCCCTCCACTTT.

The chain joins TRBV19 to TRBJ2-3, with a possible D match to TRBD2 (5 bases). Germline V gene data show CDR1 as LNHDA and CDR2 as SQIVND (reference sequence). Trimming stripped 7 bases from V and 3 bases from J, with 17 bases between. CDR3 length equals 15 residues. The CDR3 here is CASKLLGGSTDTQYF. The CDR3 DNA follows: TGTGCCAGTAAACTACTTGGCGGGTCAACAGATACGCAGTATTTT.

V usage is TRBV20-1 and J usage is TRBJ2-3; D unclear. Trimming shortened V by 4 bases and J by 5 bases, and 10 bases separated the two germline ends. In germline, CDR1 is DFQATT, CDR2 SNEGSKA (reference sequence). CDR3 length: 12 amino acids. The CDR3 here is CSATHPGDTQYF. CDR3 DNA sequence: TGCAGTGCTACCCACCCTGGAGATACGCAGTATTTT.

V usage is TRBV7-9 and J usage is TRBJ1-5; D gene ambiguous. V was shortened by 5 bases and J by 7 bases, with 15 bases between the two germline ends. The germline V gene has CDR1 SEHNR and CDR2 FQNEAQ (reference sequence). The CDR3 extends over 14 amino acids. For the CDR3, the DNA is TGTGCCAGCAGCACCGGACGGAGCCTCCAGCCCCAGCATTTT. Translated, it gives CASSTGRSLQPQHF.

The chain joins TRBV9 to TRBJ2-7; a weak D match, TRBD1 (5 bases). This CDR3 spans 13 amino acids. The germline V gene has CDR1 SGDLS and CDR2 YYNGEE. The V and J ends lost 0 bases and 1 base respectively, with 5 bases between them. The CDR3 reads CASSVGTSYEQYF. In DNA, the CDR3 is TGTGCCAGCAGCGTAGGGACATCCTACGAGCAGTACTTC.

This clonotype was recorded at least ten times. The chain combines TRBV30 with TRBJ2-1; D is undetermined. CDR3 length: 12 amino acids. From germline, CDR1 is GTSNPN and CDR2 SVGIG (reference sequence). Trimming removed 0 bases at V and 8 bases at J, with 8 bases between. As DNA, the CDR3 is TGTGCCTGGAGTGTACAGTTCGATGAGCAGTTCTTC. Translating it yields CAWSVQFDEQFF.

This clonotype was counted only a few times. The rearrangement joins TRBV25-1 to TRBJ1-4; TRBD1 matches at 7 bases. The CDR3 is made up of 17 amino acids. J gave up 3 bases and V 1 base, and 8 bases lay outside the gene matches. Germline CDR1 and CDR2: MGHDK and SYGVNS. In DNA form, the CDR3 reads TGTGCCAGCAGTGAATGGGACAGCCTAGCGTCTAATGAAAAACTGTTTTTT. Translating it yields CASSEWDSLASNEKLFF.

This clonotype has just a few counts. J is TRBJ2-2 and V is TRBV15; D is ambiguous. Germline values: CDR1 LNHNV, CDR2 YYDKDF (reference sequence). This CDR3 spans 15 amino acids. Between the trimmed V and J ends, which lost 0 bases and 0 bases, there was a span of 5 bases. The CDR3 is CATSRDLSNTGELFF. For the CDR3, the DNA is TGTGCCACCAGCAGAGATTTGTCGAACACCGGGGAGCTGTTTTTT.

V gene TRBV5-8 combines with J gene TRBJ2-5; TRBD1 is a possible D gene (5 bases). With 3 bases removed from V and 2 bases from J, the gap between germline ends came to 11 bases. The CDR3 is 14 residues long. CDR1 SGHTS and CDR2 YDEGEE come from the germline V gene. The CDR3 protein is CASSWWGRQETQYF. The CDR3 DNA reads as TGTGCCAGCAGCTGGTGGGGCAGGCAAGAGACCCAGTACTTC.

This chain uses TRBV6-1 with TRBJ2-2; D may match TRBD1 or TRBD2 (6 bases each). V was shortened by 4 bases and J by 6 bases, with 15 bases between the two germline ends. Germline V gene data show CDR1 as MNHNS and CDR2 as SASEGT. CDR3 size: 15 residues. This CDR3 reads CASSARGGSSGELFF. For the CDR3, the DNA is TGTGCCAGCAGTGCCAGGGGAGGAAGCTCCGGGGAGCTGTTTTTT.

This clonotype qualifies as medium-sized (0.01 to 0.1%). The chain employs TRBV20-1 and TRBJ2-7; tentative D call: TRBD1 (5 bases). Trimming cost V 0 bases and J 2 bases, with 14 bases left between them. There are 15 residues in the CDR3. Germline V CDR1 and CDR2: DFQATT, SNEGSKA (reference sequence). The CDR3 region has the DNA TGCAGTGCTAGAGAAACGGACATCAGCCCCTACGAGCAGTACTTC. Its translation: CSARETDISPYEQYF.

V and J are TRBV11-2 and TRBJ1-5; the D is unclear. The V gene's germline CDR1 is SGHAT and CDR2 FQNNGV. With 5 bases removed from V and 4 bases from J, the gap between germline ends came to 9 bases. This CDR3 contains 13 residues. CDR3 nucleotide sequence: TGTGCCAGCAGCCCGGGCAGAAATCAGCCCCAGCATTTT. It codes for CASSPGRNQPQHF.

This clonotype was found many times. This rearrangement joins TRBV13 to TRBJ2-5; possibly TRBD1 or TRBD2 for D (5 bases each). V lost 6 bases and J lost 10, with 15 bases in between. This CDR3 is built from 12 residues. Germline assignment: CDR1 PRHDT and CDR2 FYEKMQ (reference sequence). CDR3: CASRESPGSQYF. Here the CDR3 DNA reads TGTGCCAGCAGGGAAAGCCCAGGGAGCCAGTACTTC.

This clonotype was seen at least ten times. The chain employs TRBV12-3 or TRBV12-4 and TRBJ2-2; tentative D call: TRBD2 (6 bases). The V end lost 3 bases, the J end lost 6 bases, and 11 bases lay between the germline ends. This CDR3 has 14 residues. The CDR3 reads CASSLGGHSGELFF. DNA of the CDR3: TGTGCCAGCAGTTTGGGGGGTCACTCCGGGGAGCTGTTTTTT.

With respect to this clonotype: The junction and the germline gene differ at one end; a read error may be behind it. CDR3 nucleotides: TGTGCCAGCAGCTCTTCCGCGGGACTAGCGGGAGGGCGGGACTACAATGAGCAGCTCTTC. Translated: CASSSSAGLAGGRDYNEQLF. The chain combines TRBV7-9 with TRBJ2-1; TRBD2 agrees at 16 bases. This CDR3 has 20 residues. The V gene's germline CDR1 is SEHNR and CDR2 FQNEAQ (reference sequence).

The chain couples TRBV15 to TRBJ2-1; D is undetermined. CDR1 is LNHNV, CDR2 YYDKDF, per germline (reference sequence). This CDR3 has 14 residues. The ends were cut back, 2 bases at V and 0 bases at J, with 5 bases in the middle. In nucleotides, the CDR3 is TGTGCCACCAGCAGACTTCTCTCCTACAATGAGCAGTTCTTC. Translated: CATSRLLSYNEQFF.

This chain links TRBV24-1 with TRBJ2-1; 9 nucleotides align to TRBD2. This CDR3 has 12 amino acids. Trimming at V came to 11 bases and at J to 7 bases, leaving 5 bases not matched to a gene. In germline, CDR1 is KGHDR, CDR2 SFDVKD. CDR3 residues: CASPSGVNEQFF. In nucleotides, the CDR3 is TGTGCCAGCCCTAGCGGGGTAAATGAGCAGTTCTTC.

In the case of this clonotype: Just one base apart from a much larger clone, this may be a read error. The genes are TRBV7-3 and TRBJ2-2, with a weak D call TRBD2 (5 bases). The CDR3 is 15 amino acids. Looked up from germline, CDR1 is SGHTA and CDR2 is FQGTGA. The ends were cut back, 5 bases at V and 6 bases at J, with 16 bases in the middle. The CDR3 nucleotides are TGTGCCAGCAGCCCCCAGGAGGCTTGGGCCGGGGAGCTGTTTTTT. The encoded protein is CASSPQEAWAGELFF.

V is TRBV19 and J is TRBJ2-3, with D unclear. This CDR3 has 16 amino acids. Trimming pared 4 bases from V and 2 bases from J, leaving 16 bases between. Per the germline V gene, CDR1 is LNHDA and CDR2 is SQIVND (reference sequence). CDR3 bases: TGTGCCAGTAGTAGTTCGGGCTTTTTTATCACAGATACGCAGTATTTT. Encoded protein: CASSSSGFFITDTQYF.

Many counts were recorded for this clonotype. The CDR3 nucleotides are TGTGCCAGCAGCCAAATTTACGAGCAGTACTTC. Its translation is CASSQIYEQYF. The chain combines TRBV6-2 or TRBV6-3 with TRBJ2-7; no clear D. This CDR3 comprises 11 residues. Trimming left V 6 bases short and J 4 bases short, with 7 bases between. Per the germline V gene, CDR1 is MNHEY and CDR2 is SVGEGT.

V and J are TRBV20-1 and TRBJ2-7; 11 bases align to TRBD1. The CDR3 has 14 residues. Germline V gene lookup returns CDR1 DFQATT and CDR2 SNEGSKA (reference sequence). V dropped 4 bases and J dropped 3; count of bases not matched to a gene: 5. Written as DNA, the CDR3 is TGCAGTGCTATAATCGGGACAGGGGGCTACGAGCAGTACTTC. This encodes CSAIIGTGGYEQYF.

A remark on this clonotype: Mismatch with germline at one junction end may stem from a read error. V and J are TRBV5-1 and TRBJ1-2; tentative D call: TRBD1 (5 bases). Germline lookup yields CDR1 SGHRS and CDR2 YFSETQ. The CDR3 length is 15 residues. In nucleotides, the CDR3 is TGTGCCAGCAGTCACGACAGAAAAGCTAACTATGGCTACACCTTC. Translation gives CASSHDRKANYGYTF.

The chain has TRBV5-6 and TRBJ2-7; D is uncertain. Germline CDR1 reads SGHDT; CDR2 reads YYEEEE. Trimming stripped 4 bases from V and 2 bases from J, with 13 bases between. The CDR3 has 14 amino acids. The CDR3 here is CASSRIGRTYEQYF. The CDR3 region has the DNA TGTGCCAGCAGCCGGATCGGACGGACCTACGAGCAGTACTTC.

This clonotype has more than one count but fewer than ten. This chain joins TRBV25-1 and TRBJ2-1, with 9 bases identical to TRBD1. J was trimmed by 6 bases and V by 5 bases; bases with no gene match: 11. Per germline, CDR1 MGHDK and CDR2 SYGVNS. There are 16 residues in the CDR3. The CDR3: CASSSDRTGVLNEQFF. The CDR3 bases are TGTGCCAGCAGTTCCGATAGGACAGGGGTCCTCAATGAGCAGTTCTTC.

This clonotype showed up just a few times. The J gene is TRBJ2-3, the V gene TRBV19; D is perhaps TRBD1 (6 bases). The CDR3 is 15 residues long. The V gene's germline CDR1 is LNHDA and CDR2 SQIVND (reference sequence). V was pared by 4 bases and J by 11 bases, with 22 bases between. The CDR3 nucleotides read TGTGCCAGTAGTACACAAACAGGGAGCTCCTACGAGCAGTATTTT. Translating gives CASSTQTGSSYEQYF.

This clonotype has ten or more counts. This rearrangement joins TRBV4-1 to TRBJ2-2; D remains unclear. Trimming took off 4 bases at V and 5 bases at J, with 20 bases between the two ends. CDR1 is MGHRA, CDR2 YSYEKL, per germline. CDR3 length: 17 amino acids. The CDR3 is CASSRSTIDIGTGELFF. CDR3 bases: TGCGCCAGCAGCCGTTCCACCATTGACATCGGTACCGGGGAGCTGTTTTTT.

This clonotype was detected ten times or more. This chain joins TRBV28 and TRBJ2-7; 12 nucleotides align to TRBD1. V lost 6 bases to trimming and J lost 9 bases; unmatched junction nucleotides: 6. The germline CDR1 and CDR2 sequences are MDHEN and SYDVKM. This CDR3 has 13 amino acids. The CDR3 spells CASRSGQGATQYF. The DNA for the CDR3 is TGTGCCAGCAGATCGGGACAGGGGGCTACGCAGTACTTC.